This TCR beta chain was observed in a study of blood T cell repertoires in COVID-19 (dated by TCRdb to 2020 to 2021). General notes on the study: Samples covering the acute and convalescent phases of COVID-19 were provided by collaborators in the United States, Italy and Spain. The material from the prospective study consisted of cDNA or gDNA derived from T cells, B-cell-depleted T cells, or PBMCs. The dataset comprised deeply sampled blood TCRbeta repertoires from subjects exposed to, actively infected with, or recovered from COVID-19. A freely available public database, intended as a resource for researchers studying the immune response to SARS-CoV-2, is where the repertoires were released. The samples were drawn from the first 160 participants of the ongoing ImmuneRACE study and from 950 to 1,500 subjects provided by 6 global collaborators. A de-identified subject ID, COVID-19 status, age in years and sex were almost always included in the sample metadata. Where available, HLA class I and class II types were taken from metadata supplied by the sample provider and were not determined by assay-based typing.

TCRbeta CDR3 regions were amplified from genomic DNA by means of the immunoSEQ Assay, a bias-controlled multiplex PCR. On the authors' methods: Nucleated cell counts per sample were estimated from amplification of reference gene primers within the assay. To quantify the absolute abundance of each unique TCRbeta CDR3 rearrangement, sequence reads were collapsed and filtered. Productive Simpson clonality was computed per sample as the square root of Simpson's diversity index over productive rearrangements. TCRdb re-hosts the immuneACCESS table, in-frame sequences only. Its copies lack some clones; in the studies checked, an unresolved V gene accounts for under half of them, and the cause for the rest is not known. The V and J calls and clone size are taken from that table; D and trimming were inferred from the DNA. Present in this sample are about 250,000 clones, about 90% of which were seen just once. The ten largest clones add up to roughly 3% of the sample.

This clone occurred once. No antigen is known for it. No clone much larger than this one lies a single base away; base qualities are absent. Whole blood was collected in K2EDTA tubes by collaborating institutions according to the institutions' own protocols. For TCRbeta analysis, collaborators shipped samples in one of three forms: frozen whole blood, isolated PBMCs, or DNA extracted from either of those sample types. Including cysteine and phenylalanine, the CDR3 has 13 amino acids. This entry keeps only the CDR3 DNA: 39 bases, framed from base 1. As encoded in the germline V gene (reference sequence), CDR1 is LNHNV while CDR2 is YYDKDF. Trimming takes 1 base from V and 2 bases from J, and the germline ends sit 6 bases apart. Summary of the overall study and its limitations: Clinical and demographic metadata were provided uncurated, with the amount varying by source and participant.

Sequencing input: peripheral blood. The V gene is TRBV15 and the J gene is TRBJ2-7; possibly the D gene is TRBD2, per 5 matching bases. The TCR originated in a man aged 18 to 35 with active or convalescent COVID-19. Read as DNA, the sequence is TGTGCCACCAGCAGAGGAGGGACCTACGAGCAGTACTTC. This yields the protein CATSRGGTYEQYF.